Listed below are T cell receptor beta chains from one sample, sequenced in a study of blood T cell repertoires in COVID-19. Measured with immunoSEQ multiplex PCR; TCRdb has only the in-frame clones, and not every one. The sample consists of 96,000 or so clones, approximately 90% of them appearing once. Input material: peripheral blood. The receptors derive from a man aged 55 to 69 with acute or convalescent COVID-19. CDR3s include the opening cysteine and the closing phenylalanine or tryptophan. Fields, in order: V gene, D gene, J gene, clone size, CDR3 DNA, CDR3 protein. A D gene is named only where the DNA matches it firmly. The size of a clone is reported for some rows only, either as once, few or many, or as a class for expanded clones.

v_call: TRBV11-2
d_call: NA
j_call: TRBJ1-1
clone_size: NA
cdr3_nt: TGTGCCAGCGATCAGGGACTGATGAACACTGAAGCTTTCTTT
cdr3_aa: CASDQGLMNTEAFF

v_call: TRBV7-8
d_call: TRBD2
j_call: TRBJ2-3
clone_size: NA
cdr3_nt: TGTGCCAGCAGCCTGACCCTTAGCGGGAGAGATACGCAGTATTTT
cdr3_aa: CASSLTLSGRDTQYF

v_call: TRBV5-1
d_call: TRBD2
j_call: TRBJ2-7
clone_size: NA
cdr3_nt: TGCGCCAGCAGCTTGAGACTAGCGGGAACCTACGAGCAGTACTTC
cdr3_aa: CASSLRLAGTYEQYF

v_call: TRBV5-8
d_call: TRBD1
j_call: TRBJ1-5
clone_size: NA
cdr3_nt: TGTGCCAGCAGTCGGACAGGGGGGCGGCATCAGCCCCAGCATTTT
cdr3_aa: CASSRTGGRHQPQHF

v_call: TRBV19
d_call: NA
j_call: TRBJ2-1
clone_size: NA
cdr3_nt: TGTGCTACAGCGACAGTCCCCAGAGGGGGTGAGCAGTTCTTC
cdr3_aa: CATATVPRGGEQFF

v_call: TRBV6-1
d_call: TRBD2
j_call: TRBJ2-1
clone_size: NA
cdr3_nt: TGTGCCAGCAGTGCAGAGGCGGGAGGAGGGTCATACAATGAGCAGTTCTTC
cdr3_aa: CASSAEAGGGSYNEQFF

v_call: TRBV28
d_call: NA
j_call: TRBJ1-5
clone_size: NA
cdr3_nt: TGTGCCAGCAGGAAGCGACAGGTCCTGGGGCCCCAGCATTTT
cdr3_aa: CASRKRQVLGPQHF

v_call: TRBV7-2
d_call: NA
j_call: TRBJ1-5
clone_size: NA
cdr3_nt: TGTGCCAGCAGCCCAGGTAACGGATACAATCAGCCCCAGCATTTT
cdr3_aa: CASSPGNGYNQPQHF

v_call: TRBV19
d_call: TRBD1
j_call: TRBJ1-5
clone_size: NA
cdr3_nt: TGTGCCAGTAGTACGGATACCCTGGACAGGATCGCGATTTATAGCAATCAGCCCCAGCATTTT
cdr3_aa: CASSTDTLDRIAIYSNQPQHF

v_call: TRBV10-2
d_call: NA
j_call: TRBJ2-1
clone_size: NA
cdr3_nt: TGCGCCAGCAGTGACCCGATACGGAGCTCCTACAATGAGCAGTTCTTC
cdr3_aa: CASSDPIRSSYNEQFF

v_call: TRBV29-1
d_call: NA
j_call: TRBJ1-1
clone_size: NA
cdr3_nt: TGCAGCGTAGGACACCCTCGACCTGACGGGAACACTGAAGCTTTCTTT
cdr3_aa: CSVGHPRPDGNTEAFF

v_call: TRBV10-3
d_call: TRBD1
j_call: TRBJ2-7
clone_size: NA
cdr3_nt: TGTGCCATCAGGGAGACAGGGGGCGGAGGTGAGCAGTACTTC
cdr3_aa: CAIRETGGGGEQYF

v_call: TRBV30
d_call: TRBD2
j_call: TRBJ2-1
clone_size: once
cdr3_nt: TGTGCCTGGAGTGTATGGGGGAGGGAAAGCTCCTACAATGAGCAGTTCTTC
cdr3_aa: CAWSVWGRESSYNEQFF

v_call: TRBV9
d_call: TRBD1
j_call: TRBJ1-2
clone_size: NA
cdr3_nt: TGTGCCAGCAGCTCCAGACAGGGGGGGAGCTATGGCTACACCTTC
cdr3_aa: CASSSRQGGSYGYTF

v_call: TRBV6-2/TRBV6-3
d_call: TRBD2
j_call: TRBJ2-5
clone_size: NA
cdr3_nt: TGTGCCAGCAGTACCCCTCGGACTAGCCTAGGGGAGACCCAGTACTTC
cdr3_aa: CASSTPRTSLGETQYF

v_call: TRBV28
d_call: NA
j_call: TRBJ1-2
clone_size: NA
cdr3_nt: TGTGCCAGCAGTTCCCCAGGGCGGAATGGCTACACCTTC
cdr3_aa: CASSSPGRNGYTF

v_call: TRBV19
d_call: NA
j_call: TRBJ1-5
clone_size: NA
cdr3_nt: TGTGCCACCGAAGACTGGTATAGCAATCAGCCCCAGCATTTT
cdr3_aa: CATEDWYSNQPQHF

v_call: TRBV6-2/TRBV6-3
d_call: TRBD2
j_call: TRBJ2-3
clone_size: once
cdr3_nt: TGTGCCAGCAGTTACACCCGGGAGGGCCCTCAAGCAGATACGCAGTATTTT
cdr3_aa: CASSYTREGPQADTQYF

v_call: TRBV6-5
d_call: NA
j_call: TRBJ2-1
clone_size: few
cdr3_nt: TGTGCCAGCAGCTACCGGGGAACCCCGCCCTACAATGAGCAGTTCTTC
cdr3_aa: CASSYRGTPPYNEQFF

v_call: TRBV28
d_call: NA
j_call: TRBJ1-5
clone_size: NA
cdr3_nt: TGTGCCAGCAGTAGACTAGGGACGGTGGGTTACAATCAGCCCCAGCATTTT
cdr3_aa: CASSRLGTVGYNQPQHF

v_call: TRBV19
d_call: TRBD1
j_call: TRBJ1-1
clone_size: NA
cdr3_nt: TGTGCCAGTAGTATTCAGGGGGCAAGGTACACTGAAGCTTTCTTT
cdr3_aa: CASSIQGARYTEAFF

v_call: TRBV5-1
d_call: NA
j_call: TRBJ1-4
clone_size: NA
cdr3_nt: TGCGCCAGCAGCAATCCGACAGAAGAAAAACTGTTTTTT
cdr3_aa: CASSNPTEEKLFF

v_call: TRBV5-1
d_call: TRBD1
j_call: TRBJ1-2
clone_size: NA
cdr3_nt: TGCGCCAGCAGCTTGCGGGTGACAGAGGGGGCAGAGGGCTACACCTTC
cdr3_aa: CASSLRVTEGAEGYTF

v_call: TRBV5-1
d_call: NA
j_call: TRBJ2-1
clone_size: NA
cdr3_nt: TGCGCCAGCAGCTTGGACAGCTCCTACAATGAGCAGTTCTTC
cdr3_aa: CASSLDSSYNEQFF

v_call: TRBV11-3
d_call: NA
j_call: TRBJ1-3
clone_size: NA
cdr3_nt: TGTGCCAGCAGCTTAGTTCGGGGATCGGGAAACACCATATATTTT
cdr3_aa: CASSLVRGSGNTIYF

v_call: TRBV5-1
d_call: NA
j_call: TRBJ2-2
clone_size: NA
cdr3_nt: TGCGCCAGCTCCCAAAACACCGGGGAGCTGTTTTTT
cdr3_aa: CASSQNTGELFF

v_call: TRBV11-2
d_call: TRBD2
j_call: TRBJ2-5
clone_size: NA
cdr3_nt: TGTGCCAGCAGCTTTATACTAGCGGGTAGGGAGACCCAGTACTTC
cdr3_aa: CASSFILAGRETQYF

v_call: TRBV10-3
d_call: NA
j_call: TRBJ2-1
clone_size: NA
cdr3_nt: TGTGCCATCAGCACTAGTTTCAATGAGCAGTTCTTC
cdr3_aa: CAISTSFNEQFF

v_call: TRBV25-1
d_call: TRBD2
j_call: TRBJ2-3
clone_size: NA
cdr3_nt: TGTGCCAGCACCGCCCTAGCGGGGAACACAGATACGCAGTATTTT
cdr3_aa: CASTALAGNTDTQYF

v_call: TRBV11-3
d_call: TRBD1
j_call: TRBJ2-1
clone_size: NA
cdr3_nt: TGTGCCAGCAGCACTCACAGGGGGCTAGAGCAGTTCTTC
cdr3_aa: CASSTHRGLEQFF

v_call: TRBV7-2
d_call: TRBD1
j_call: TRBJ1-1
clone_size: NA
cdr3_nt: TGTGCCAGCAGCGATCCGCGACAGGGATCCGCGGCGGCTTTCTTT
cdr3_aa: CASSDPRQGSAAAFF

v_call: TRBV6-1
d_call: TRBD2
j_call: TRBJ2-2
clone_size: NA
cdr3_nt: TGTGCCAGCAGTGAAGTAACTAGCGGGCAAGAACGGGGCACCGGGGAGCTGTTTTTT
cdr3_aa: CASSEVTSGQERGTGELFF

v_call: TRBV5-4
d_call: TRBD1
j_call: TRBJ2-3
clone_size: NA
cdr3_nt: TGTGCCAGCAGTAAGGGACAGGGAACAGATACGCAGTATTTT
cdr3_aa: CASSKGQGTDTQYF

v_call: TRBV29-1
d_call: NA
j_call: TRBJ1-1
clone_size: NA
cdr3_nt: TGCAGCGTTGATCTGGCGAACACTGAAGCTTTCTTT
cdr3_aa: CSVDLANTEAFF

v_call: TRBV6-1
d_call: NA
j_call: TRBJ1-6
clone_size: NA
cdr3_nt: TGTGCCAGCAGTGAAAGGGGTTCACCCCTCCACTTT
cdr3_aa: CASSERGSPLHF

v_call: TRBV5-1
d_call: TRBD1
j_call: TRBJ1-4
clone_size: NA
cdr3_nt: TGCGCCAGCAGCCCAAAGGGGGCCACAAGCGGAGCAACTAATGAAAAACTGTTTTTT
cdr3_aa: CASSPKGATSGATNEKLFF

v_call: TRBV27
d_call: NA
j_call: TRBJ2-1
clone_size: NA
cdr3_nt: TGTGCCAGCAGTCCGGGACTCCGGTCTGAGCAGTTCTTC
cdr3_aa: CASSPGLRSEQFF

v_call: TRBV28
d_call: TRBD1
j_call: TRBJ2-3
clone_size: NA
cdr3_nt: TGTGCCAGCAGTCCGGCGGACAGGGGCGACACAGATACGCAGTATTTT
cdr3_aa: CASSPADRGDTDTQYF

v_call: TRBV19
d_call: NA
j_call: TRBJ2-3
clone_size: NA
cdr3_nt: TGTGCCAGTAGTCTTACCCGGGACACCAGCACAGATACGCAGTATTTT
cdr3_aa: CASSLTRDTSTDTQYF

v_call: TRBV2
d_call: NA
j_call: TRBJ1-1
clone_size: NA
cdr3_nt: TGTGCCAGCATCCCAGGGGATGGCACTGAAGCTTTCTTT
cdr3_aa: CASIPGDGTEAFF

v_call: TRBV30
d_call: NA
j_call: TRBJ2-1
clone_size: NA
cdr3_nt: TGTGCCTGGAGTGTATCCAGTATGAATGAGCAGTTCTTC
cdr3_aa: CAWSVSSMNEQFF